This is a list of T cell receptor beta chains from one sample in a study of human versus mouse CDR3 diversity and MHC coevolution. Clones were read by immunoSEQ multiplex PCR, and TCRdb kept only the in-frame ones, dropping some. The sample carries tens of thousands of clones, 94% recorded once. The sequenced sample was naive CD4+ T cells from blood. The receptors shown here come from a person aged 55 to 69 in good health. CDR3s leave out the opening cysteine and the closing phenylalanine or tryptophan.

J gene: TRBJ2-1
V gene: TRBV7-3
CDR3 protein: ASSLGLAGADEQF

J gene: TRBJ2-7
V gene: TRBV9
CDR3 protein: ASSVAVAGVREQY

J gene: TRBJ2-7
V gene: TRBV6-5
CDR3 protein: ASRLDRGSYEQY

J gene: TRBJ2-1
V gene: TRBV6-5
CDR3 protein: ASRDRGNNEQF

J gene: TRBJ2-1
V gene: TRBV13
CDR3 protein: ASSLVPTTREGNEQF

J gene: TRBJ2-1
V gene: TRBV5-6
CDR3 protein: ASSLGGQTSYNEQF

J gene: TRBJ2-1
V gene: TRBV9
CDR3 protein: ASSAQRDNEQF

J gene: TRBJ2-2
V gene: TRBV4-1
CDR3 protein: ASSRGLAGVHNTGELF

J gene: TRBJ1-5
V gene: TRBV21-1
CDR3 protein: ASRADWGGDSNQPQH

J gene: TRBJ2-5
V gene: TRBV9
CDR3 protein: ASSVDRSDQETQY

J gene: TRBJ2-5
V gene: TRBV9
CDR3 protein: ASSVGTRRETQY

J gene: TRBJ2-3
V gene: TRBV4-1
CDR3 protein: ASSQSVQGTDTQY

J gene: TRBJ2-1
V gene: TRBV7-9
CDR3 protein: ASSLDGDSYNEQF

J gene: TRBJ2-1
V gene: TRBV6-1
CDR3 protein: ASREGASGRHEQF

J gene: TRBJ1-3
V gene: TRBV5-1
CDR3 protein: ASSTEVGGRGTIY

J gene: TRBJ2-7
V gene: TRBV6-5
CDR3 protein: ASNPLGRGSYEQY

J gene: TRBJ2-6
V gene: TRBV5-1
CDR3 protein: ASSPTGQGANVLT

J gene: TRBJ2-2
V gene: TRBV7-2
CDR3 protein: ASSLRERQNTGELF

J gene: TRBJ2-7
V gene: TRBV7-2
CDR3 protein: ASSLAGSPRYEQY

J gene: TRBJ1-2
V gene: TRBV7-9
CDR3 protein: ASKNSGSPSYT

J gene: TRBJ2-2
V gene: TRBV7-8
CDR3 protein: ASSLGSGGNTGELF

J gene: TRBJ2-3
V gene: TRBV19
CDR3 protein: ASSEHVEDTQY

J gene: TRBJ2-3
V gene: TRBV10-3
CDR3 protein: AISEGTSGTRDTQY

J gene: TRBJ2-2
V gene: TRBV7-2
CDR3 protein: ASSLNSGSNAGELF

J gene: TRBJ1-5
V gene: TRBV18
CDR3 protein: ASSPSTDQPQH

J gene: TRBJ2-1
V gene: TRBV10-1
CDR3 protein: ASILYNEQF

J gene: TRBJ1-1
V gene: TRBV19
CDR3 protein: ASRGTTEAF

J gene: -
V gene: TRBV2
CDR3 protein: AEGEAYEQY

J gene: TRBJ1-1
V gene: TRBV5-6
CDR3 protein: ASSPDRRNTEAF

J gene: TRBJ1-5
V gene: TRBV19
CDR3 protein: ASSGQFNQPQH

J gene: TRBJ1-4
V gene: TRBV9
CDR3 protein: ASSVRGEGNEKLF

J gene: TRBJ2-5
V gene: TRBV7-9
CDR3 protein: ASRAYETQY

J gene: TRBJ2-5
V gene: TRBV7-7
CDR3 protein: ASSLGAGGQETQY

J gene: TRBJ2-5
V gene: TRBV7-7
CDR3 protein: ASSSWAGGRGETQY

J gene: TRBJ2-3
V gene: TRBV5-4
CDR3 protein: ASSWRTSASTDTQY

J gene: TRBJ2-7
V gene: TRBV9
CDR3 protein: ASSVVGEGDEQY

J gene: TRBJ1-4
V gene: TRBV7-9
CDR3 protein: ASSPNGATNEKLF

J gene: TRBJ2-5
V gene: TRBV9
CDR3 protein: ASSYGGKGSQETQY

J gene: TRBJ2-6
V gene: TRBV11-2
CDR3 protein: ASSLVLGANVLT

J gene: TRBJ2-2
V gene: TRBV18
CDR3 protein: ASSPQLAQNTGELF

J gene: TRBJ1-2
V gene: TRBV2
CDR3 protein: AGTDTNYGYT

J gene: TRBJ2-7
V gene: TRBV19
CDR3 protein: ASSISGSYEQY

J gene: TRBJ2-7
V gene: TRBV18
CDR3 protein: ASSPFTGASSYEQY

J gene: TRBJ2-1
V gene: TRBV15
CDR3 protein: ATSVDSPHEQF

J gene: TRBJ1-1
V gene: TRBV7-3
CDR3 protein: ASSFDGRGTEAF

J gene: TRBJ2-7
V gene: TRBV5-3
CDR3 protein: ARSFRRGVQY

J gene: TRBJ1-1
V gene: TRBV27
CDR3 protein: ASSFDRGTEAF

J gene: TRBJ2-3
V gene: TRBV20-1
CDR3 protein: SAWGLALQY

J gene: TRBJ2-7
V gene: TRBV19
CDR3 protein: ASSIRTGSYEQY

J gene: TRBJ1-2
V gene: TRBV9
CDR3 protein: ASSVGEEYYGYT

J gene: TRBJ2-7
V gene: TRBV2
CDR3 protein: ATNGQGAGEQY

J gene: TRBJ2-3
V gene: TRBV7-6
CDR3 protein: ASSLVITDTQY